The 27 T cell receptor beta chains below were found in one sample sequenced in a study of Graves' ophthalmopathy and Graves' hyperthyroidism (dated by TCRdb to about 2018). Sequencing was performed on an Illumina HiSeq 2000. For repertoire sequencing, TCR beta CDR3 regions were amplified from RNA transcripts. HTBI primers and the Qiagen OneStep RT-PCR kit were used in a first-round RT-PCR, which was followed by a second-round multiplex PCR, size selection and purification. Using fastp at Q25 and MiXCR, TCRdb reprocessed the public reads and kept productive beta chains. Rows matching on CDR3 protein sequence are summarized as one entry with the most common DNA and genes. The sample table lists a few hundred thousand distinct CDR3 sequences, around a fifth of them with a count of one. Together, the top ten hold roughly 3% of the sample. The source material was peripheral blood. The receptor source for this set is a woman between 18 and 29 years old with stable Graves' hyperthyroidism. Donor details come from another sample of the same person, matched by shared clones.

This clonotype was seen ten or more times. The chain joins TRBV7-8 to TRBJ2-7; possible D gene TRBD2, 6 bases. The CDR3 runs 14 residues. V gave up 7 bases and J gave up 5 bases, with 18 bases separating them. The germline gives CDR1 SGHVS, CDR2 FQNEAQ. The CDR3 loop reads CASMFRDSANEQYF. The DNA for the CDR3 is TGTGCCAGCATGTTCCGGGACTCTGCCAACGAGCAGTACTTC.

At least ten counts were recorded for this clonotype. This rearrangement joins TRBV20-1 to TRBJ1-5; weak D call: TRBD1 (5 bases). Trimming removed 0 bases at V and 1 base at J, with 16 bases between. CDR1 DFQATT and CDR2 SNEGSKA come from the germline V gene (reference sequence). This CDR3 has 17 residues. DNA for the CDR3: TGCAGTGCTAGAGATAAACGGGGGACGGGCAGCAATCAGCCCCAGCATTTT. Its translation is CSARDKRGTGSNQPQHF.

Here the CDR3 DNA reads TGTGCCAGCAAAAAATCAGGTCGGTACGAGCAGTACTTC. Translation gives CASKKSGRYEQYF. This chain connects TRBV11-1 to TRBJ2-7; unclear D gene. V lost 7 bases to trimming and J lost 4 bases, with 14 bases between them. This CDR3 contains 13 residues. Germline-derived CDR1 and CDR2 are SGHAT and FQDESV (reference sequence).

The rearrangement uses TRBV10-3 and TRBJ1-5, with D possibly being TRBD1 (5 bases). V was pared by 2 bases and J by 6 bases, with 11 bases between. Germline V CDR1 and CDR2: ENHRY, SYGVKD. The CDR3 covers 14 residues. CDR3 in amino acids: CAISEHEGSQPQHF. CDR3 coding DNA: TGTGCCATCAGTGAGCACGAGGGGAGTCAGCCCCAGCATTTT.

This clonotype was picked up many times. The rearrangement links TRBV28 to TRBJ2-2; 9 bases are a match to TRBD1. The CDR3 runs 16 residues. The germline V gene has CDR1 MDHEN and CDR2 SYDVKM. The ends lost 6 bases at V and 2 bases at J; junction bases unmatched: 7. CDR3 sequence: CASRGTGLRNTGELFF. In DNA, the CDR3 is TGTGCCAGCAGGGGGACAGGGCTGAGAAACACCGGGGAGCTGTTTTTT. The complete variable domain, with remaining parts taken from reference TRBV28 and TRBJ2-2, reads DVKVTQSSRYLVKRTGEKVFLECVQDMDHENMFWYRQDPGLGLRLIYFSYDVKMKEKGDIPEGYSVSREKKERFSLILESASTNQTSMYLCASRGTGLRNTGELFFGEGSRLTVL.

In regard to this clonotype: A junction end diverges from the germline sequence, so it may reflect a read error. In nucleotides, the CDR3 is TGTGCCAGCAGCTTAGAGCGGGGCAGGGGTGCCTGGGAGAGCCAGTACTTC. Protein product: CASSLERGRGAWESQYF. This chain uses TRBV11-1 with TRBJ2-5; D is possibly TRBD2 (7 bases). The germline V gene encodes CDR1 SGHAT and CDR2 FQDESV (reference sequence). The CDR3 spans 17 residues.

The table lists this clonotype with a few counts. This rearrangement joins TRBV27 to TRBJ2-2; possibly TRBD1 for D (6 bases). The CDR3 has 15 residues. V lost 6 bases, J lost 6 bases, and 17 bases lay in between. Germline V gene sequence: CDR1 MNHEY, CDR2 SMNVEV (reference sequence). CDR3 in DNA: TGTGCCAGCAGAGCAGGGGAAATAGTTTCCGGGGAGCTGTTTTTT. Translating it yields CASRAGEIVSGELFF.

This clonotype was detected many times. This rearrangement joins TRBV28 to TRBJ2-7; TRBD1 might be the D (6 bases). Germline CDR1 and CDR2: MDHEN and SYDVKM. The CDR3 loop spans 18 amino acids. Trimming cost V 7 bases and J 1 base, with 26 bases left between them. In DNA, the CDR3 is TGTGCCAGCATCCGGGACAAAGATCCGAAGGGACAATCCTACGAGCAGTACTTC. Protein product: CASIRDKDPKGQSYEQYF.

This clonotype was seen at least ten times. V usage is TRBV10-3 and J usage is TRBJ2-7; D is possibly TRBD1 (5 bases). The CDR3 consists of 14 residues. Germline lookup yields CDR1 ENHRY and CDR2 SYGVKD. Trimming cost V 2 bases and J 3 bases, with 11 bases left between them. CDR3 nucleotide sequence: TGTGCCATCAGTGAGAAGGGGCCAGTCTACGAGCAGTACTTC. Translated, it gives CAISEKGPVYEQYF.

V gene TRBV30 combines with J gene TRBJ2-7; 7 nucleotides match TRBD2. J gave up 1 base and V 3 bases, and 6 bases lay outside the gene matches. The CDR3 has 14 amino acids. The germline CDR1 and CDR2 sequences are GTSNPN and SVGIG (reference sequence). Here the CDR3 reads CAWRIAGASYEQYF. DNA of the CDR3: TGTGCCTGGAGAATTGCGGGAGCGTCCTACGAGCAGTACTTC.

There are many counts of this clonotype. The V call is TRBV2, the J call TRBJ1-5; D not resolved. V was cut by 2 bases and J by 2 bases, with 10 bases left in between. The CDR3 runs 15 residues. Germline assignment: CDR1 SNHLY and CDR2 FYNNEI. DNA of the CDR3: TGTGCCAGCAGTGAAAGGTGGTTTGGCAATCAGCCCCAGCATTTT. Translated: CASSERWFGNQPQHF. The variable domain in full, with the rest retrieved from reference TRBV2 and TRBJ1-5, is EPEVTQTPSHQVTQMGQEVILRCVPISNHLYFYWYRQILGQKVEFLVSFYNNEISEKSEIFDDQFSVERPDGSNFTLKIRSTKLEDSAMYFCASSERWFGNQPQHFGDGTRLSIL.

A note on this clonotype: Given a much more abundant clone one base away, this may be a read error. The CDR3 region has the DNA TGTGCCAGCAGCCCCCGAAGGGAGCGGGAGCTGTGTTTT. Translating it yields CASSPRRERELCF. The rearrangement joins TRBV11-2 to TRBJ2-2; 8 bases line up with TRBD2. CDR1 is SGHAT and CDR2 is FQNNGV in the germline V gene. The CDR3 length is 13 residues.

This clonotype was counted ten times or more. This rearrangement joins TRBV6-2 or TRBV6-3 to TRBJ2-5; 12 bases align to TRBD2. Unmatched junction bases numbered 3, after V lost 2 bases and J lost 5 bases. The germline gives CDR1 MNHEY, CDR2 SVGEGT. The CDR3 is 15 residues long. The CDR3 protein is CASSYRLAGVETQYF. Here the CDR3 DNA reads TGTGCCAGCAGTTACCGACTAGCGGGAGTGGAGACCCAGTACTTC.

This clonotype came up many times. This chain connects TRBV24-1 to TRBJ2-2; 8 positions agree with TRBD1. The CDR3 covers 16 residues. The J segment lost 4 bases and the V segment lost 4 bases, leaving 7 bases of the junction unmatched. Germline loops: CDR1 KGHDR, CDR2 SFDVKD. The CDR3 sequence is CATSDPGGPSTGELFF. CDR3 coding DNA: TGTGCCACCAGTGACCCAGGGGGCCCGAGCACCGGGGAGCTGTTTTTT.

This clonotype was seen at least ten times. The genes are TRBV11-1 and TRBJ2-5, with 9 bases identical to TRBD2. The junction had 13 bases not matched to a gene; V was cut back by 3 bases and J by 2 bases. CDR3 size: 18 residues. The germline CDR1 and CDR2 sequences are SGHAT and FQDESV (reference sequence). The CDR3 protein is CASSFWGAGGTTQETQYF. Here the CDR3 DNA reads TGTGCCAGCAGCTTTTGGGGTGCGGGAGGGACAACGCAAGAGACCCAGTACTTC. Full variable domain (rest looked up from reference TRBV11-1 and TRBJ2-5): EAEVAQSPRYKITEKSQAVAFWCDPISGHATLYWYRQILGQGPELLVQFQDESVVDDSQLPKDRFSAERLKGVDSTLKIQPAELGDSAMYLCASSFWGAGGTTQETQYFGPGTRLLVL.

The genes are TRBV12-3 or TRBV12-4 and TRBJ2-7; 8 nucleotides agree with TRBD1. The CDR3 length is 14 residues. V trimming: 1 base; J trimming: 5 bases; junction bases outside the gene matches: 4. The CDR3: CASSLGTGIHEQYF. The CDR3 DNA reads TGTGCCAGCAGTTTAGGGACAGGGATCCACGAGCAGTACTTC.

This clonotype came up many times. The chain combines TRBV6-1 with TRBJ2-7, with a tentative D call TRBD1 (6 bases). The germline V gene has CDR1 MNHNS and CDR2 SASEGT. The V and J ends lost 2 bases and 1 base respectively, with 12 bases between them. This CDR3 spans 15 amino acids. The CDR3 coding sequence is TGTGCCAGCAGTGAAACCGGGGACACGTCCTACGAGCAGTACTTC. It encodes CASSETGDTSYEQYF.

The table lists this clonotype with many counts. The CDR3 here is CASSERLGERGYTF. The CDR3, as DNA: TGTGCCAGCAGTGAAAGGTTGGGTGAACGGGGCTACACCTTC. This sequence joins TRBV6-1 and TRBJ1-2; no clear D gene. Looked up from germline, CDR1 is MNHNS and CDR2 is SASEGT. The CDR3 has 14 amino acids. Between the trimmed V and J ends, which lost 2 bases and 8 bases, there was a span of 15 bases.

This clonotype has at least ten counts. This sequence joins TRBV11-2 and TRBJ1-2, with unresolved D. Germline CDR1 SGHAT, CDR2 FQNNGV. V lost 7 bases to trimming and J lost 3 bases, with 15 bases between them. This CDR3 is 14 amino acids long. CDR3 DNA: TGTGCCAGCAAACGGTTCGGCGGAGACTATGGCTACACCTTC. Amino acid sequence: CASKRFGGDYGYTF.

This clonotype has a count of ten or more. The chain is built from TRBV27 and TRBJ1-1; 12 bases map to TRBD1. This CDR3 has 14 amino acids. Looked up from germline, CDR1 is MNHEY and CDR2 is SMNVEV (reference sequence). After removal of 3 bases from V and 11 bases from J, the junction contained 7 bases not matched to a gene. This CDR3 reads CASSLTGTGGRAFF. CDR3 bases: TGTGCCAGCAGTTTGACGGGGACAGGGGGCAGGGCTTTCTTT.

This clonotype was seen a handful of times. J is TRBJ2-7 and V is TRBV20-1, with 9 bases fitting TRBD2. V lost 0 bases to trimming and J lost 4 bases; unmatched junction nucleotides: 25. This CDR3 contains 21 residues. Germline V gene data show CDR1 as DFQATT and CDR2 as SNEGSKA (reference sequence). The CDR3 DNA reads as TGCAGTGCTAGAGACCTCTCGGGGTTGGTAGCGGGGGCTTTAGTACCATACGAGCAGTACTTC. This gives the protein CSARDLSGLVAGALVPYEQYF.

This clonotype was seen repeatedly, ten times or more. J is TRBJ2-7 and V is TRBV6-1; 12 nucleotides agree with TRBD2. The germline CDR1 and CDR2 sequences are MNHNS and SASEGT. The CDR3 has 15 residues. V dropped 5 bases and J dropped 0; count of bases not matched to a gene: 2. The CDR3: CASSRTSGASYEQYF. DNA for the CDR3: TGTGCCAGCAGTCGGACTAGCGGGGCCTCCTACGAGCAGTACTTC.

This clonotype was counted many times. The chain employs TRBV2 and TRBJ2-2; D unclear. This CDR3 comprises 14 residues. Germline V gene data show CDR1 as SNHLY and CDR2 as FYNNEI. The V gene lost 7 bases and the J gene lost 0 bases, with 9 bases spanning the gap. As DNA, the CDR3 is TGTGCCAGCACACGACGTACGAACACCGGGGAGCTGTTTTTT. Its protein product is CASTRRTNTGELFF.

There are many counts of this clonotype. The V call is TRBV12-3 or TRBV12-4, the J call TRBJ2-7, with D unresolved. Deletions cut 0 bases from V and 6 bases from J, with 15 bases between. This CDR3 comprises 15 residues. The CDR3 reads CASSLASRPGPEQYF. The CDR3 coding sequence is TGTGCCAGCAGTTTAGCTTCCCGACCTGGTCCCGAGCAGTACTTC.

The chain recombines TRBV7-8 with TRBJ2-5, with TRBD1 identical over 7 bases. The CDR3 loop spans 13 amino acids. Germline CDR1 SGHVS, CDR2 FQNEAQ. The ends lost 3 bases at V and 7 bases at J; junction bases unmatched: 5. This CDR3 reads CASSFTGAGTQYF. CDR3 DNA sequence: TGTGCCAGCAGCTTTACAGGGGCCGGGACCCAGTACTTC.

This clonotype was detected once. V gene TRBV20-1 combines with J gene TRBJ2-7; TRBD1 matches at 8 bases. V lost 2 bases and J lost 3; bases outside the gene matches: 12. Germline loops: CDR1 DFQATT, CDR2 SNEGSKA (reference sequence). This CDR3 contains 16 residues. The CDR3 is CSARLARTGPGYEQYF. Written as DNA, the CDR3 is TGCAGTGCTAGACTTGCAAGGACAGGGCCTGGCTACGAGCAGTACTTC.

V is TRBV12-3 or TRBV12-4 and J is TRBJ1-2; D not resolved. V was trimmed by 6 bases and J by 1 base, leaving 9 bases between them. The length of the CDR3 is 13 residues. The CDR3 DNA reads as TGTGCCAGCAGGCTCGACCTTAACTATGGCTACACCTTC. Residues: CASRLDLNYGYTF.